Listed here is a single TCR beta chain. The data were obtained in a study of OX40 agonist ivuxolimab in advanced cancers. Study background: Partial responses were achieved by three patients: one hepatocellular carcinoma, two cutaneous melanoma.

Per the germline V gene, CDR1 is SNHLY and CDR2 is FYNNEI. Trimming removed 4 bases from V and 4 bases from J, with 8 bases in between. The CDR3 sequence is 13 residues long. The cohort excluded patients with autoimmune disease history or systemic immunosuppression. Drawing of blood for sampling happened at baseline, at cycle 4 day 1, and at cycle 7 day 1. Sequencing was performed with immunoSEQ multiplex PCR; in TCRdb, only in-frame clones are kept and a portion is missing. The sample comprises roughly 72,000 clones, approximately 94% of which are singletons, and approximately 14% rests with the top ten.

The genes are TRBV2 and TRBJ2-4; no clear D gene. This material consisted of CD4+ or CD8+ T cells sorted from blood, taken in a trial of the OX40 agonist ivuxolimab. The TCR was taken from an adult with an advanced solid tumor such as melanoma, head and neck, liver or kidney cancer. The CDR3 sequence is CASSGVSKNIQYF. CDR3 DNA sequence: TGTGCCAGCAGTGGTGTCAGTAAAAACATTCAGTACTTC.